A selection of T cell receptor beta chains follows, all from one sample in a study of spatial heterogeneity in lung cancer. TCRdb called the 5' RACE reads again in MiXCR, with one record for every CDR3 protein. The sample lists 95,000 or so distinct CDR3 sequences; roughly 10% were seen once. The material sequenced was PBMCs, taken at surgery. All receptors come from a male donor with early-stage non-small cell lung cancer. Both conserved end residues are trimmed from each CDR3.

CDR3 protein: ATSRGGNTEAF; V gene: TRBV15; CDR3 length: 11; J gene: TRBJ1-1
CDR3 protein: ASRDGSNTGELF; V gene: TRBV5-1; CDR3 length: 12; J gene: TRBJ2-2
CDR3 protein: ASRSSTGELF; V gene: TRBV28; CDR3 length: 10; J gene: TRBJ2-2
CDR3 protein: ASSPTASEQY; V gene: TRBV12-3/TRBV12-4; CDR3 length: 10; J gene: TRBJ2-7
CDR3 protein: SAAGGLAGASYEQY; V gene: TRBV20-1; CDR3 length: 14; J gene: TRBJ2-7
CDR3 protein: SVEEGGKETQY; V gene: TRBV29-1; CDR3 length: 11; J gene: TRBJ2-5
CDR3 protein: ASSGTSGGNQPQH; V gene: TRBV28; CDR3 length: 13; J gene: TRBJ1-5
CDR3 protein: ASSWGEKLF; V gene: TRBV13; CDR3 length: 9; J gene: TRBJ1-4
CDR3 protein: ASSLQGVGTEAF; V gene: TRBV7-3; CDR3 length: 12; J gene: TRBJ1-1
CDR3 protein: SASRSQVPYEQY; V gene: TRBV20-1; CDR3 length: 12; J gene: TRBJ2-7
CDR3 protein: ASTLLGLYNEQF; V gene: TRBV7-2; CDR3 length: 12; J gene: TRBJ2-1
CDR3 protein: ASSLWSQETQY; V gene: TRBV7-2; CDR3 length: 11; J gene: TRBJ2-5
CDR3 protein: ASSDGSPPDNEQF; V gene: TRBV2; CDR3 length: 13; J gene: TRBJ2-1
CDR3 protein: ASSFGVGQTEAF; V gene: TRBV11-2; CDR3 length: 12; J gene: TRBJ1-1
CDR3 protein: ASSVQGFHNEQF; V gene: TRBV9; CDR3 length: 12; J gene: TRBJ2-1
CDR3 protein: ASSLRTAYTDTQY; V gene: TRBV5-1; CDR3 length: 13; J gene: TRBJ2-3
CDR3 protein: ASRSSGRTYEQY; V gene: TRBV3-1; CDR3 length: 12; J gene: TRBJ2-7
CDR3 protein: ASSRLLYNEQF; V gene: TRBV9; CDR3 length: 11; J gene: TRBJ2-1
CDR3 protein: ASSPYDNEQF; V gene: TRBV18; CDR3 length: 10; J gene: TRBJ2-1
CDR3 protein: SVGQGKGEQY; V gene: TRBV29-1; CDR3 length: 10; J gene: TRBJ2-7
CDR3 protein: SVPPSGDHQETQY; V gene: TRBV29-1; CDR3 length: 13; J gene: TRBJ2-5
CDR3 protein: ASSPSGANVLT; V gene: TRBV11-2; CDR3 length: 11; J gene: TRBJ2-6
CDR3 protein: ASSPGRGNLDNSPLH; V gene: TRBV11-2; CDR3 length: 15; J gene: TRBJ1-6
CDR3 protein: ASSMQRYEQY; V gene: TRBV7-9; CDR3 length: 10; J gene: TRBJ2-7
CDR3 protein: ASSPEGILGTDTQY; V gene: TRBV5-1; CDR3 length: 14; J gene: TRBJ2-3
CDR3 protein: SVGTSGYNEQF; V gene: TRBV29-1; CDR3 length: 11; J gene: TRBJ2-1
CDR3 protein: ASPTVAGLGEQY; V gene: TRBV6-4; CDR3 length: 12; J gene: TRBJ2-7
CDR3 protein: ASSQGETGEA; V gene: TRBV4-1; CDR3 length: 10; J gene: TRBJ2-6
CDR3 protein: ASHGAGGNYGYT; V gene: TRBV27; CDR3 length: 12; J gene: TRBJ1-2
CDR3 protein: SARGLVQVDGELF; V gene: TRBV20-1; CDR3 length: 13; J gene: TRBJ2-2
CDR3 protein: ASSYPGQPSSGANVLT; V gene: TRBV6-2/TRBV6-3; CDR3 length: 16; J gene: TRBJ2-6
CDR3 protein: SAMTGGRTEAF; V gene: TRBV29-1; CDR3 length: 11; J gene: TRBJ1-1
CDR3 protein: AWSRQDGAYT; V gene: TRBV30; CDR3 length: 10; J gene: TRBJ1-2
CDR3 protein: ASSSSSNQPQH; V gene: TRBV12-3/TRBV12-4; CDR3 length: 11; J gene: TRBJ1-5
CDR3 protein: SASPLDGTYEQY; V gene: TRBV20-1; CDR3 length: 12; J gene: TRBJ2-7
CDR3 protein: ASSSDQTRGYEQY; V gene: TRBV6-5; CDR3 length: 13; J gene: TRBJ2-7
CDR3 protein: SAILGAETQY; V gene: TRBV20-1; CDR3 length: 10; J gene: TRBJ2-5
CDR3 protein: ASSQVAGGEQY; V gene: TRBV3-1; CDR3 length: 11; J gene: TRBJ2-7
CDR3 protein: ASSLGASSSPFH; V gene: TRBV7-9; CDR3 length: 12; J gene: TRBJ1-6
CDR3 protein: ATSSPPKGDSTDTQY; V gene: TRBV15; CDR3 length: 15; J gene: TRBJ2-3
CDR3 protein: ASSLSNYEQY; V gene: TRBV10-2; CDR3 length: 10; J gene: TRBJ2-7
CDR3 protein: ASGTPADTQY; V gene: TRBV6-2/TRBV6-3; CDR3 length: 10; J gene: TRBJ2-3
CDR3 protein: ASDTTAWDSEGADTQY; V gene: TRBV5-1; CDR3 length: 16; J gene: TRBJ2-3
CDR3 protein: ASSLVSKRGSTDTQY; V gene: TRBV7-2; CDR3 length: 15; J gene: TRBJ2-3
CDR3 protein: SASKGEEKLF; V gene: TRBV20-1; CDR3 length: 10; J gene: TRBJ1-4
CDR3 protein: ASSPQPYQETQY; V gene: TRBV25-1; CDR3 length: 12; J gene: TRBJ2-5